The clone carrying this T cell receptor beta chain was counted ten times or more. Amplification of TCR beta CDR3 regions used RNA as the template. With the HTBI primer set, the TCR CDR3 went through a first round of RT-PCR. TCRdb redid the calling of the multiplex PCR reads with MiXCR, one entry per CDR3 protein. The sample holds just under 750,000 distinct CDR3 sequences; around 40% are singletons and the top ten take less than 35%. This entry is derived from a study of T cells in Graves' hyperthyroidism and ophthalmopathy. The CDR3 contains 13 residues. V was shortened by 5 bases and J by 6 bases, with 14 bases between the two germline ends. CDR1 and CDR2 (germline): SEHNR, FQNEAQ (reference sequence). Uncontrolled infection, other autoimmune disease, pregnancy or lactation led to exclusion. The diagnoses drew upon clinical symptoms, serum thyroxine and TRAb, thyroid ultrasound and orbital computed tomography.

The chain uses TRBV7-9 and TRBJ2-7; D not certain. This sequence originates from a woman in her thirties or forties with Graves' hyperthyroidism. What was sequenced was blood. DNA for the CDR3: TGTGCCAGCAGCCCCCCAGGAATTTCCGAGCAGTACTTC. Its translation is CASSPPGISEQYF.